The source of this T cell receptor beta chain is a study of T cells in Graves' hyperthyroidism and ophthalmopathy. The blood specimen was taken at initial hyperthyroidism diagnosis, before any ophthalmopathy symptoms. This clonotype was observed at least ten times. RNA transcripts were the template for amplifying TCR beta CDR3 regions. First-round RT-PCR with HTBI primers amplified the TCR CDR3 region. Using its own MiXCR run on the multiplex PCR reads, TCRdb lists one record per CDR3 protein. This table holds approximately 600,000 distinct CDR3 sequences, more than 11% found once. V lost 7 bases, J lost 0 bases, and 8 bases lay in between. Per germline, CDR1 SNHLY and CDR2 FYNNEI. CDR3 length: 13 amino acids.

Sequencing was performed on blood. The genes are TRBV2 and TRBJ2-3, with D unresolved. The source is a woman aged 30 to 39 with Graves' hyperthyroidism that later progressed to Graves' ophthalmopathy. CDR3 in amino acids: CASKPDSTDTQYF. In DNA, the CDR3 is TGTGCCAGCAAGCCGGATAGCACAGATACGCAGTATTTT.